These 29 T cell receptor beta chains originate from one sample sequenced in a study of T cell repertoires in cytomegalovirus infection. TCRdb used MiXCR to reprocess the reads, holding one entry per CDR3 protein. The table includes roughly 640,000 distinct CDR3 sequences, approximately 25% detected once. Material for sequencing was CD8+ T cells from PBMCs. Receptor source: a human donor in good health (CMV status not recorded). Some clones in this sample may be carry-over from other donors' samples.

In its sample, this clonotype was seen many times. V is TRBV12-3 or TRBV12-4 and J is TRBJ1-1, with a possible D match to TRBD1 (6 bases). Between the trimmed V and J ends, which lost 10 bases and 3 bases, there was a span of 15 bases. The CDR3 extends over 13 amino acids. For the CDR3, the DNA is TGTGCCACCCAGGGGCCCGAGGACACTGAAGCTTTCTTT. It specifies CATQGPEDTEAFF.

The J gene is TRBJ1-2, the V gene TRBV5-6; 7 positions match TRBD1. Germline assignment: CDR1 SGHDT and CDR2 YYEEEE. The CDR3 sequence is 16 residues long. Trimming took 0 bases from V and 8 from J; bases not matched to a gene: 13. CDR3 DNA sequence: TGTGCCAGCAGCTTGGGGACAGGCGGGGAGACTTACGGCTACACCTTC. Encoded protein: CASSLGTGGETYGYTF.

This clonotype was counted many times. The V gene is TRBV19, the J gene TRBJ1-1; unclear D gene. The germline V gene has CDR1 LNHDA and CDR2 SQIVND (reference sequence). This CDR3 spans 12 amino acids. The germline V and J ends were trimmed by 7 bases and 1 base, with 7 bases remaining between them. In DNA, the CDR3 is TGTGCCAGTACCGCGGGGAACACTGAAGCTTTCTTT. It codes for CASTAGNTEAFF.

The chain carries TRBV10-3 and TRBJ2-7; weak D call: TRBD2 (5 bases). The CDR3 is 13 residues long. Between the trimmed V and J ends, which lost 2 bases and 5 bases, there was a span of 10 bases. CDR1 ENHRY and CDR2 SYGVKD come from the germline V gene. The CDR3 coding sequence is TGTGCCATCAGTGAGGCCGGACTTGACGAGCAGTACGTC. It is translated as CAISEAGLDEQYV.

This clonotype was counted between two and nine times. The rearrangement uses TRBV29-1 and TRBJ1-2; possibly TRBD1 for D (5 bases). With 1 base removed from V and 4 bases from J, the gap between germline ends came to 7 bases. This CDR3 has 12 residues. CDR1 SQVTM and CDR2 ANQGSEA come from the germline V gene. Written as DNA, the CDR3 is TGCAGCGTTGAAGTAAGGGGCTATGGCTACACCTTC. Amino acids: CSVEVRGYGYTF.

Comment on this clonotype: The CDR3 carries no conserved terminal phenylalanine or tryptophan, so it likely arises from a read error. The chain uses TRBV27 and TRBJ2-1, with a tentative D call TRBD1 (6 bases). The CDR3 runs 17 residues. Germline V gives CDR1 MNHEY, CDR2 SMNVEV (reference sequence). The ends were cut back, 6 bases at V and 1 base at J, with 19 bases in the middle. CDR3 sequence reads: CASSLHGQFRSYNEQFL. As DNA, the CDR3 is TGTGCCAGCAGCCTACATGGACAGTTCAGATCCTACAATGAGCAGTTCCTC.

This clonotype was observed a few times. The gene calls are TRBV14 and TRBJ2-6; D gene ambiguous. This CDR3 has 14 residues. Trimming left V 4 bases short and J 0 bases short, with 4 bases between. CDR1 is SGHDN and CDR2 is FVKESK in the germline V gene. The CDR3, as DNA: TGTGCCAGCAGCCCTCACTCTGGGGCCAACGTCCTGACTTTC. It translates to CASSPHSGANVLTF.

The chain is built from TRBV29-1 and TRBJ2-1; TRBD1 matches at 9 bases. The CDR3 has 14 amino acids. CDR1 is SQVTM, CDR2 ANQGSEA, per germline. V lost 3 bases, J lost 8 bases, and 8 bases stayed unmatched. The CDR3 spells CSVDLDRGGDEQFF. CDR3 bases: TGCAGCGTTGACTTGGACAGGGGAGGCGATGAGCAGTTCTTC.

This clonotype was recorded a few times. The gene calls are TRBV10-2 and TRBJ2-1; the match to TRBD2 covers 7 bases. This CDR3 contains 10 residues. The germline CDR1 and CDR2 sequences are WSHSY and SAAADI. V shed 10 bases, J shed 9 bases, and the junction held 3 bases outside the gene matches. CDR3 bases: TGCGCCACCAGGGAGGGTGAGCAGTTCTTC. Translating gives CATREGEQFF.

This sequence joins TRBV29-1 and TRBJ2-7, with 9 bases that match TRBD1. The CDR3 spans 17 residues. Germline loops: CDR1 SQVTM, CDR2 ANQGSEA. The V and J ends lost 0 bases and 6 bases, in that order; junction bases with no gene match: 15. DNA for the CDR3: TGCAGCGTTGAAGATCGGTTTATGACAGGGGGACAGGGCGAGCAGTACTTC. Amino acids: CSVEDRFMTGGQGEQYF.

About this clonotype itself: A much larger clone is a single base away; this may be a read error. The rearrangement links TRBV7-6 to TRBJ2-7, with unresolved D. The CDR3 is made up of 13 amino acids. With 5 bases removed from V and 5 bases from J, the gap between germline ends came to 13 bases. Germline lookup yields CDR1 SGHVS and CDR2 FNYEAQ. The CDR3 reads CASSGGDNHEQYF. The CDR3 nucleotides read TGTGCCAGCAGCGGCGGAGATAACCACGAGCAGTACTTC.

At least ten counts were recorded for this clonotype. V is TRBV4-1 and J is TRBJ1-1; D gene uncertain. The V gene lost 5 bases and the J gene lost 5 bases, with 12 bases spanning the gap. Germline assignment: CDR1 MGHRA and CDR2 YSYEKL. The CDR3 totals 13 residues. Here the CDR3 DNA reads TGCGCCAGCAGCGCCAATAAGAAAACTGAAGCTTTCTTT. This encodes CASSANKKTEAFF.

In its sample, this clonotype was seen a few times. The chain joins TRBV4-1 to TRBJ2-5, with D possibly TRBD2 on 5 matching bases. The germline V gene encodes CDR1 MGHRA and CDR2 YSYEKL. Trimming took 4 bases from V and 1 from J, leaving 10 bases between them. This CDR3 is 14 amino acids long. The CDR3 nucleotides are TGCGCCAGCAGCCCGGAACTAGTCCAAGAGACCCAGTACTTC. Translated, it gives CASSPELVQETQYF.

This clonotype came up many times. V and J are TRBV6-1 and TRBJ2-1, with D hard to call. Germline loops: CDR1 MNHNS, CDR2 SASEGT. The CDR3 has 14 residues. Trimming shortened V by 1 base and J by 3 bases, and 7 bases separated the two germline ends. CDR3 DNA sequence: TGTGCCAGCAGTGAAGTTGACAACTACAATGAGCAGTTCTTC. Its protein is CASSEVDNYNEQFF.

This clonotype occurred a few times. The CDR3 region is CASSSGGVQQPQHF. Written as DNA, the CDR3 is TGTGCCAGCAGTTCGGGTGGTGTCCAGCAGCCCCAGCATTTT. The rearrangement joins TRBV27 to TRBJ1-5; unclear D gene. Germline lookup yields CDR1 MNHEY and CDR2 SMNVEV (reference sequence). The CDR3 runs 14 residues. The V end lost 4 bases, the J end lost 7 bases, and 14 bases lay between the germline ends.

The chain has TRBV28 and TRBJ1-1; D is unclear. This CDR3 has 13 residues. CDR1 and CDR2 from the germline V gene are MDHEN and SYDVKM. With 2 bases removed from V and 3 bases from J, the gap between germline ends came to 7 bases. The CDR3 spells CASSLNPYTEAFF. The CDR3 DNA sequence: TGTGCCAGCAGTTTAAACCCCTACACTGAAGCTTTCTTT.

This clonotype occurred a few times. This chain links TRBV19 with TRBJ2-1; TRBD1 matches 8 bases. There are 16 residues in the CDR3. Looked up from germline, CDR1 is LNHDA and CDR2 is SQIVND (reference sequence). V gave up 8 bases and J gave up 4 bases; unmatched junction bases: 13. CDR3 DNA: TGTGCCAGTTCCGTTTTCCCGACAGGGGTGTACAATGAGCAGTTCTTC. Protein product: CASSVFPTGVYNEQFF.

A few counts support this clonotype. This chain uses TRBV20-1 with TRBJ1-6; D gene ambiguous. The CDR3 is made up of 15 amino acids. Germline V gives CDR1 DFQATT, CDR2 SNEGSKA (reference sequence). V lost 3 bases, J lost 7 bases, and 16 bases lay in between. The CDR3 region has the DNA TGCAGTGCTAGTCCGGTCAGCTCGAGGAATTCACCCCTCCACTTT. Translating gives CSASPVSSRNSPLHF.

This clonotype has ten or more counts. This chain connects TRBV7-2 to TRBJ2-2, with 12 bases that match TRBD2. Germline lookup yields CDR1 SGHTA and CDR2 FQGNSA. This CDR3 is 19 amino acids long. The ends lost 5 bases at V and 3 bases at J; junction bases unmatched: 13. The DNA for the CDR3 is TGTGCCAGCAGCACAACCCGGGGGCCTAGCGGGGGGGACACCGGGGAGCTGTTTTTT. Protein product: CASSTTRGPSGGDTGELFF.

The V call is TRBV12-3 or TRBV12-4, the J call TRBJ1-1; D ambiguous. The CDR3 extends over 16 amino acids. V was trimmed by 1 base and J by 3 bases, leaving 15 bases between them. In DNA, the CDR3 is TGTGCCAGCAGTTTAGGGCGGGCAGGCCCCCACACTGAAGCTTTCTTT. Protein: CASSLGRAGPHTEAFF.

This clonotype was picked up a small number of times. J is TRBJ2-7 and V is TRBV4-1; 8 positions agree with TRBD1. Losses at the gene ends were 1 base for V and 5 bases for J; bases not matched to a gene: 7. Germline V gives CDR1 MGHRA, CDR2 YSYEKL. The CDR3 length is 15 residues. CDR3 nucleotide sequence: TGCGCCAGCAGCCAAGTTCCAGGGGGCTGGGACGAGCAGTACTTC. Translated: CASSQVPGGWDEQYF.

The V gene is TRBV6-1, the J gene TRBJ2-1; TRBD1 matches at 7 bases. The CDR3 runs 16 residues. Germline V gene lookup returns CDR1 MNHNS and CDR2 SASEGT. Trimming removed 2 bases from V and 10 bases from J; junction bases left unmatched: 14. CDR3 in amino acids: CASSELLGTVESEQFF. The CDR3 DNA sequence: TGTGCCAGCAGTGAATTGCTCGGGACAGTCGAGTCCGAGCAGTTCTTC.

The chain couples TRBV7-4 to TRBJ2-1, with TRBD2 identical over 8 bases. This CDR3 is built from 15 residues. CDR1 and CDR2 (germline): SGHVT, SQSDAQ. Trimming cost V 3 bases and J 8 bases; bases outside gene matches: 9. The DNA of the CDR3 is TGTGCCAGCAGCTTGCGGGGGGCGATTTTCGATGAGCAGTTCTTC. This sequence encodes CASSLRGAIFDEQFF.

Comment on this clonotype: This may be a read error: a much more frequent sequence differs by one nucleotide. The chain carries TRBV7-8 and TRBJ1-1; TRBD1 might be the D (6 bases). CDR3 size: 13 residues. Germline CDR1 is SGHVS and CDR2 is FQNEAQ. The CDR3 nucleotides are TGTACCAGCAGCTTACAGGGCGACACTGAAGCTTTCTTT. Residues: CTSSLQGDTEAFF.

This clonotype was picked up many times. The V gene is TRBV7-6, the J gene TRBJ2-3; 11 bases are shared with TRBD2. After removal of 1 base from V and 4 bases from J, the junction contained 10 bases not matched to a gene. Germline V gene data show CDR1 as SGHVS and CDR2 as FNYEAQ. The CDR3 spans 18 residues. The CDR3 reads CASSLVASGGFSPDTQYF. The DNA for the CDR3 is TGTGCCAGCAGCTTAGTGGCTAGCGGGGGGTTCTCCCCAGATACGCAGTATTTT.

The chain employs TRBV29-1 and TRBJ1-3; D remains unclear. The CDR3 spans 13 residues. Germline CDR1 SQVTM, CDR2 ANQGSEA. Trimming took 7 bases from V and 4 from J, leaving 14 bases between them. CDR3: CSARLARGNTIYF. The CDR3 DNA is TGCAGCGCCCGCCTGGCGCGGGGAAACACCATATATTTT.

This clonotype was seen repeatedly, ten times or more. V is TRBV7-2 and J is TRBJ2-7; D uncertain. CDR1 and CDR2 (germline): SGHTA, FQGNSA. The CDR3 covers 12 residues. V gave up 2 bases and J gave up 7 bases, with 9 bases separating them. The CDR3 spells CASSLTLFEQYF. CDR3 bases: TGTGCCAGCAGCTTAACCCTTTTTGAGCAGTACTTC.

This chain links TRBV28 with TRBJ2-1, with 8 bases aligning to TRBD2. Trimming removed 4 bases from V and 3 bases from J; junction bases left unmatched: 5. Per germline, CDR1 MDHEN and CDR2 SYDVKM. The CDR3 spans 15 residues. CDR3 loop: CASSSAGALYNEQFF. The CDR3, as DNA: TGTGCCAGCAGTTCAGCGGGGGCCCTCTACAATGAGCAGTTCTTC.

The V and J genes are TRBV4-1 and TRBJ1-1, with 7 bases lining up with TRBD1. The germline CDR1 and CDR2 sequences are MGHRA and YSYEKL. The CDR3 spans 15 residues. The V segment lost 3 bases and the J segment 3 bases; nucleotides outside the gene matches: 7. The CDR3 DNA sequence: TGCGCCAGCAGCCAGACAGGGTCGGGGGACACTGAAGCTTTCTTT. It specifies CASSQTGSGDTEAFF.